The next 16 T cell receptor beta chains were all read from a single sample in a study of cytomegalovirus exposure and HLA in healthy donors. 13 Jbeta primers and 60 Vbeta primers were used for the PCR. Data came from immunoSEQ multiplex PCR; TCRdb stores just in-frame clones and leaves some out. The data contain 160,000 or so clones, approximately 88% of them singletons. Sample: PBMCs. Receptors were obtained from a woman younger than 35 in good health and CMV-seronegative.

Written as DNA, the CDR3 is TGTGCCAGTAACGTTCAGGGGGCAAACTCACCCCTCCACTTT. The encoded protein is CASNVQGANSPLHF. The chain couples TRBV19 to TRBJ1-6; 8 nucleotides align to TRBD1. CDR1 LNHDA and CDR2 SQIVND come from the germline V gene (reference sequence). This CDR3 has 14 residues. V was pared by 7 bases and J by 10 bases, with 9 bases of the junction left unmatched.

The rearrangement links TRBV7-3 to TRBJ2-3; TRBD2 agrees at 10 bases. Germline lookup yields CDR1 SGHTA and CDR2 FQGTGA. The junction had 8 bases not matched to a gene; V was cut back by 5 bases and J by 0 bases. This CDR3 comprises 17 residues. The CDR3 DNA follows: TGTGCCAGCAGCCGTAAGAGCGGGGGGGGGAGCACAGATACGCAGTATTTT. Encoded protein: CASSRKSGGGSTDTQYF.

The rearrangement uses TRBV5-8 and TRBJ1-2, with TRBD1 matching 7 bases. CDR1 and CDR2 from the germline V gene are SGHTS and YDEGEE. Germline trimming cut 6 bases from V and 5 bases from J; bases unmatched to any gene: 10. The CDR3 contains 14 residues. The CDR3: CASKTTGIDYGYTF. CDR3 DNA: TGTGCCAGCAAGACGACAGGGATTGATTATGGCTACACCTTC.

The chain links TRBV23-1 to TRBJ1-4; no clear D gene. TRBV23-1 carries the ORF label, with uncertain function. The CDR3 is made up of 17 amino acids. The ends were cut back, 3 bases at V and 2 bases at J, with 16 bases in the middle. Here the CDR3 reads CASSHPQLKSTNEKLFF. The CDR3 DNA is TGCGCCAGCAGTCACCCCCAACTTAAGAGCACTAATGAAAAACTGTTTTTT.

The chain links TRBV6-1 to TRBJ2-3, with 11 positions matching TRBD2. Germline CDR1 reads MNHNS; CDR2 reads SASEGT. V shed 1 base, J shed 4 bases, and the junction held 7 bases outside the gene matches. CDR3 length: 17 residues. This chain's CDR3 is CASSEELAGVVSDTQYF. As DNA, the CDR3 is TGTGCCAGCAGTGAAGAACTAGCGGGGGTTGTCTCAGATACGCAGTATTTT.

The chain has TRBV6-5 and TRBJ2-1, with TRBD2 identical over 8 bases. Trimming took 8 bases from V and 5 from J; bases not matched to a gene: 5. CDR1 and CDR2 (germline): MNHEY, SVGAGI. CDR3 length equals 13 residues. CDR3 amino acids: CASGLTSDNEQFF. DNA for the CDR3: TGTGCCAGCGGATTGACTAGCGACAATGAGCAGTTCTTC.

The chain couples TRBV28 to TRBJ2-1; 13 nucleotides agree with TRBD2. CDR3 size: 16 residues. V was pared by 5 bases and J by 6 bases, with 7 bases of the junction left unmatched. CDR1 is MDHEN, CDR2 SYDVKM, per germline. CDR3 in amino acids: CASSPGLAGVVNEQFF. The CDR3 coding sequence is TGTGCCAGCAGTCCAGGACTAGCGGGGGTAGTCAATGAGCAGTTCTTC.

This sequence joins TRBV30 and TRBJ2-7; 7 positions agree with TRBD2. V lost 2 bases to trimming and J lost 0 bases; unmatched junction nucleotides: 7. CDR3 size: 15 residues. Germline values: CDR1 GTSNPN, CDR2 SVGIG (reference sequence). As DNA, the CDR3 is TGTGCCTGGAGTACGTGGCGGGGGAGCTCCTACGAGCAGTACTTC. It yields the protein CAWSTWRGSSYEQYF.

The V call is TRBV28, the J call TRBJ1-3; 9 bases line up with TRBD1. This CDR3 region has 15 residues. In germline, CDR1 is MDHEN, CDR2 SYDVKM. Germline trimming cut 6 bases from V and 5 bases from J; bases unmatched to any gene: 8. CDR3 residues: CASRTPGQGRNTIYF. The CDR3 DNA sequence: TGTGCCAGCAGGACCCCGGGACAGGGAAGAAACACCATATATTTT.

This chain uses TRBV4-1 with TRBJ2-3, with D tentatively TRBD2 (6 bases). The germline V gene has CDR1 MGHRA and CDR2 YSYEKL. The V end lost 1 base, the J end lost 0 bases, and 8 bases lay between the germline ends. This CDR3 region has 15 residues. The CDR3, as DNA: TGCGCCAGCAGCCAAGGGGGGGTCAGCACAGATACGCAGTATTTT. This translates into CASSQGGVSTDTQYF.

The rearrangement links TRBV14 to TRBJ2-5; D gene unclear. The assigned J gene may be wrong: the sequence end matches TRBJ2-7 better. Germline CDR1 and CDR2: SGHDN and FVKESK. The CDR3 is 14 residues long. The CDR3 spells CASSQEYSSYEQYF. The CDR3 DNA sequence: TGTGCCAGCAGCCAAGAATACAGCTCCTACGAGCAGTACTTC.

The CDR3 DNA reads as TGTGCCAGCTCACTCTCGATGGGGGCTGTCGACCCCTACGAGCAGTACTTC. The encoded protein is CASSLSMGAVDPYEQYF. The gene calls are TRBV18 and TRBJ2-7; a possible D gene is TRBD1 (6 bases). V shed 4 bases and J shed 2 bases, with 21 bases lying between them. This CDR3 region has 17 residues. The germline V gene has CDR1 KGHSH and CDR2 LQKENI.

The chain is built from TRBV9 and TRBJ2-5; possibly TRBD1 for D (5 bases). From germline, CDR1 is SGDLS and CDR2 YYNGEE. CDR3 length: 16 residues. V dropped 0 bases and J dropped 4 bases, with 16 bases sitting between them. CDR3 region: CASSVAGLGAAETQYF. The DNA of the CDR3 is TGTGCCAGCAGCGTAGCTGGGTTAGGGGCGGCAGAGACCCAGTACTTC.

This clone was seen once. This sequence joins TRBV28 and TRBJ1-1, with 11 bases lining up with TRBD1. CDR1 and CDR2 from the germline V gene are MDHEN and SYDVKM. The CDR3 sequence is 19 residues long. Trimming at V came to 4 bases and at J to 2 bases, leaving 15 bases not matched to a gene. CDR3 in DNA: TGTGCCAGCAGTTCCCTTCCGGGACAGGGGGTGAAACCTAACACTGAAGCTTTCTTT. The encoded protein is CASSSLPGQGVKPNTEAFF.

The chain uses TRBV6-1 and TRBJ1-6; 7 bases are shared with TRBD1. This CDR3 spans 15 amino acids. V lost 6 bases, J lost 5 bases, and 7 bases stayed unmatched. The germline V gene has CDR1 MNHNS and CDR2 SASEGT. CDR3 bases: TGTGCCAGCAGCCTCGGGACAGACCATAATTCACCCCTCCACTTT. Translated: CASSLGTDHNSPLHF.

This clone has a handful of counts. V usage is TRBV5-6 and J usage is TRBJ2-1; TRBD2 aligns across 11 bases. Germline V gene lookup returns CDR1 SGHDT and CDR2 YYEEEE. The length of the CDR3 is 18 residues. The J segment lost 8 bases and the V segment lost 2 bases, leaving 15 bases of the junction unmatched. The chain's CDR3 is CASSFRTSGPYEMDEQFF. Here the CDR3 DNA reads TGTGCCAGCAGCTTCAGGACTAGCGGGCCCTACGAGATGGATGAGCAGTTCTTC. The variable domain in full, completed from reference TRBV5-6 and TRBJ2-1, reads DAGVTQSPTHLIKTRGQQVTLRCSPKSGHDTVSWYQQALGQGPQFIFQYYEEEERQRGNFPDRFSGHQFPNYSSELNVNALLLGDSALYLCASSFRTSGPYEMDEQFFGPGTRLTVL.